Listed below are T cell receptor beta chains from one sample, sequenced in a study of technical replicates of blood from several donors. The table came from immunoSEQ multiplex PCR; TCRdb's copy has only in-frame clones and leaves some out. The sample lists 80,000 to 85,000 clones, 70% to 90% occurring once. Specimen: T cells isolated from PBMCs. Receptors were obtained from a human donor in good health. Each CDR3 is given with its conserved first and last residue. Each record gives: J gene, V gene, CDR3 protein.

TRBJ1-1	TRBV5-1	CASSPSPGQRAFF
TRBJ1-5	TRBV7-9	CASSFSSNQPQHF
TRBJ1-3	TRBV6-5	CASSYSSGVWNTIYF
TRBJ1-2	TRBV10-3	CAISVRGTGSPNYGYTF
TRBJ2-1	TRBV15	CATSRGQAYNEQFF
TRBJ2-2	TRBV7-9	CASSAPGTSNTGELFF
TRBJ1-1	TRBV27	CASSSNLQGTEAFF
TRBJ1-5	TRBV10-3	CAISESGGNQPQHF
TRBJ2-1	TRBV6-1	CASSEYGQGHEQFF
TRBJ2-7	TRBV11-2	CASSLMSTPALEQYF
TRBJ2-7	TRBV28	CASNPGHPTYEQYF
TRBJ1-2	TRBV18	CASSPPGTMGYTF
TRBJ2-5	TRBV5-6	CASSLGGVETQYF
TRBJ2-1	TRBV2	CASSERLVNEQFF
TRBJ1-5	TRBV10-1	CATNPNEALLRHF
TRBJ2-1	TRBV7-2	CASSLGRERGNEQFF
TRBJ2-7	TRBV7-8	CASSSLSGGGNNEQYF